This TCR beta chain was identified in a study of T cells in Graves' hyperthyroidism and ophthalmopathy. The investigators amplified TCR beta CDR3 regions from RNA transcripts. In the first-round RT-PCR of the TCR CDR3, the HTBI primer set was used. One entry per CDR3 protein, called by TCRdb with MiXCR from the multiplex PCR reads. The sample holds around 350,000 distinct CDR3 sequences, roughly 19% seen once. Germline loops: CDR1 SGHTA, CDR2 FQGNSA. This CDR3 contains 14 residues. Trimming removed 3 bases from V and 5 bases from J; junction bases left unmatched: 6. The chain joins TRBV7-2 to TRBJ1-1; 7 nucleotides line up with TRBD1. This TCR derives from a woman aged 18-30 years with Graves' hyperthyroidism. The specimen sequenced was blood. CDR3 protein: CASSFNRGRTEAFF. The CDR3 DNA sequence: TGTGCCAGCAGCTTCAACAGGGGAAGGACTGAAGCTTTCTTT. The full variable domain, rest sourced from reference TRBV7-2 and TRBJ1-1, is GAGVSQSPSNKVTEKGKDVELRCDPISGHTALYWYRQSLGQGLEFLIYFQGNSAPDKSGLPSDRFSAERTGGSVSTLTIQRTQQEDSAVYLCASSFNRGRTEAFFGQGTRLTVV.